These 7 T cell receptor beta chains were sequenced from one sample in a study of identical twins. One entry per CDR3 protein, called by TCRdb with MiXCR from the 5' RACE reads. Found here are 1.5 million to 2 million distinct CDR3 sequences, under 35% of them singletons; the top ten hold around 0.3%. Specimen: cord blood. The receptors derive from a newborn girl in good health.

This clonotype was observed a few times. This sequence may be a read error, since a much larger clone differs from it by one base. J is TRBJ2-2 and V is TRBV2; D is uncertain. This CDR3 has 12 residues. V gave up 6 bases and J gave up 1 base, with 3 bases separating them. Germline V gene lookup returns CDR1 SNHLY and CDR2 FYNNEI. CDR3 in amino acids: CASRWNTGELFF. For the CDR3, the DNA is TGTGCCAGCAGGTGGAACACCGGGGAGCTGTTTTTT.

The rearrangement uses TRBV7-6 and TRBJ1-1, with 12 bases aligning to TRBD1. V lost 2 bases and J lost 0; bases outside the gene matches: 7. CDR3 length equals 18 residues. Germline V gene sequence: CDR1 SGHVS, CDR2 FNYEAQ. The chain's CDR3 is CASSLLGTGGRMNTEAFF. DNA of the CDR3: TGTGCCAGCAGCTTACTCGGGACAGGGGGCCGGATGAACACTGAAGCTTTCTTT.

This clonotype showed up just once. The chain employs TRBV5-1 and TRBJ2-1; 7 bases are a match to TRBD1. Germline assignment: CDR1 SGHRS and CDR2 YFSETQ. V was pared by 5 bases and J by 13 bases, with 18 bases of the junction left unmatched. The CDR3 consists of 15 residues. CDR3 in DNA: TGCGCCAGCAGTCGTACAGGGGTAGGCCAAGAGACCCAGTTCTTC. It translates to CASSRTGVGQETQFF.

The J gene is TRBJ2-1, the V gene TRBV4-1; tentatively, D is TRBD2 (5 bases). The J call may not be correct, given that the DNA end is closer to TRBJ2-7. The CDR3 sequence is 15 residues long. Per germline, CDR1 MGHRA and CDR2 YSYEKL. The CDR3, as DNA: TGCGCCAGCAGCCGAATACGGACTCTCTACAATGAGCAGTACTTC. Translated: CASSRIRTLYNEQYF.

This CDR3 is CASSYRESSYEQYF. In nucleotides, the CDR3 is TGTGCCAGCAGTTACAGGGAGAGCTCCTACGAGCAGTACTTC. V is TRBV6-6 and J is TRBJ2-7; weak D call: TRBD2 (5 bases). V was trimmed by 2 bases and J by 0 bases, leaving 8 bases between them. This CDR3 contains 14 residues. Germline V lookup: CDR1 MNHNY, CDR2 SVGAGI (reference sequence).

The rearrangement uses TRBV20-1 and TRBJ2-5, with D possibly being TRBD1 (5 bases). Germline loops: CDR1 DFQATT, CDR2 SNEGSKA (reference sequence). The CDR3 totals 11 residues. Trimming left V 6 bases short and J 5 bases short, with 10 bases between. CDR3 in DNA: TGCAGTGCCGTTAACAGGGAGACCCAGTACTTC. Amino acid sequence: CSAVNRETQYF.

The CDR3 region is CASSFTKYNEQYF. CDR3 coding DNA: TGTGCCAGCAGTTTCACTAAATACAATGAGCAGTACTTC. The chain uses TRBV6-6 and TRBJ2-5; D gene unclear. V dropped 4 bases and J dropped 11 bases, with 17 bases sitting between them. CDR1 and CDR2 (germline): MNHNY, SVGAGI (reference sequence). The CDR3 length is 13 residues.